The clone carrying this T cell receptor (beta chain) came up a few times. What it binds is unknown. One junction end does not reproduce the germline sequence, and a read error may be involved. This sample is part of a study of chemoradiotherapy in HPV16-positive cancers. Study conclusions and caveats: During treatment, candidate HPV-specific clones and E7-related motifs expanded in tumor.

Here immunoSEQ multiplex PCR was the method, and the copy in TCRdb shows in-frame clones only, minus some. The data contain roughly 6,000 clones, 79% of them singletons. The sequencing here drew on tumor tissue, taken from a patient who underwent chemoradiotherapy. This receptor was identified in a human donor with HPV-associated anogenital cancer.

CDR3: CASSLRTNYVQYF. The DNA for the CDR3 is TGTGCCAGCAGCTTGCGGACAAATTACGTGCAGTACTTC. This chain uses TRBV5-6 with TRBJ2-7, with a weak D call TRBD1 (5 bases). The CDR3 runs to 13 residues. The germline gives CDR1 SGHDT, CDR2 YYEEEE.